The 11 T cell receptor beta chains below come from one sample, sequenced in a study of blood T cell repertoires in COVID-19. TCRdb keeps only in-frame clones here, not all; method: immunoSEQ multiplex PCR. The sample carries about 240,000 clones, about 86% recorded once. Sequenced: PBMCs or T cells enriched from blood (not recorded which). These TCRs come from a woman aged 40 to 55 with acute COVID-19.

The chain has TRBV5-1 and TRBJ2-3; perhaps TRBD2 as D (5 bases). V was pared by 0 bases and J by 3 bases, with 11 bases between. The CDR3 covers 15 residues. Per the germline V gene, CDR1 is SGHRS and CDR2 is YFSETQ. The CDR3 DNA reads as TGCGCCAGCAGCTTGGGAGGGAGTGGGACAGATACGCAGTATTTT. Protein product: CASSLGGSGTDTQYF.

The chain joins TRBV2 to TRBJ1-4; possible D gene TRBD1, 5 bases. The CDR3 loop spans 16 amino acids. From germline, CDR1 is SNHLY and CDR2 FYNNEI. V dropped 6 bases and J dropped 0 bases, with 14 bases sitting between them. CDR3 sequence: CASSPTPGTTNEKLFF. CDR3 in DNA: TGTGCCAGCAGCCCCACACCAGGGACAACTAATGAAAAACTGTTTTTT.

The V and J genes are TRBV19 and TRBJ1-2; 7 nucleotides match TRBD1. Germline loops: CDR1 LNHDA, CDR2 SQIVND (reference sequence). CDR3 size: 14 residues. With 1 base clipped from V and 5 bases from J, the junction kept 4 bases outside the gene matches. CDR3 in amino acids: CASSIGPGGYGYTF. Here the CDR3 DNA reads TGTGCCAGTAGTATAGGTCCAGGGGGTTATGGCTACACCTTC.

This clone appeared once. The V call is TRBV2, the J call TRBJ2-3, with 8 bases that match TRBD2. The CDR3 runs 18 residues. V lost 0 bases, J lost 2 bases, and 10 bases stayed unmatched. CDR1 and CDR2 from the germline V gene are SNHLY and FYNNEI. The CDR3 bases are TGTGCCAGCAGTGAAGCGCGTTTCAGCGGGAGTCTCACAGATACGCAGTATTTT. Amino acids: CASSEARFSGSLTDTQYF.

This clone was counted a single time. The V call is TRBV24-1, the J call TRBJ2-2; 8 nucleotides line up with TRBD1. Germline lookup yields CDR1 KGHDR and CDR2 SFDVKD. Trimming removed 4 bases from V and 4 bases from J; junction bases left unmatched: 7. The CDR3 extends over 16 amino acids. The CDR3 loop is CATSDPRTGSTGELFF. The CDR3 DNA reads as TGTGCCACCAGTGACCCACGGACAGGGAGCACCGGGGAGCTGTTTTTT.

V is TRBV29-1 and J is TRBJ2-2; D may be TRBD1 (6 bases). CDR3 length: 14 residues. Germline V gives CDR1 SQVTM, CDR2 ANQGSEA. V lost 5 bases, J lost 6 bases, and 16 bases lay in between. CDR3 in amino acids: CSVKTTGYSGELFF. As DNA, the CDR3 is TGCAGCGTTAAAACTACAGGGTATTCCGGGGAGCTGTTTTTT.

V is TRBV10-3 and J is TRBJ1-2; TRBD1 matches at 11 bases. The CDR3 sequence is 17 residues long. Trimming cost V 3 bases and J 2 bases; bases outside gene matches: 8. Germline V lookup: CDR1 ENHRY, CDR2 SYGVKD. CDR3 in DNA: TGTGCCATCAGTGACCCGGGACAGGGGGGCCGCAACTATGGCTACACCTTC. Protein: CAISDPGQGGRNYGYTF.

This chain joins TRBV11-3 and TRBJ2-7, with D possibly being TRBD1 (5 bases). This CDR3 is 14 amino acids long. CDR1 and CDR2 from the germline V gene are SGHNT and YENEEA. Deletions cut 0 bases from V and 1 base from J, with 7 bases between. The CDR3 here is CASSLEDNSYEQYF. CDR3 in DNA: TGTGCCAGCAGCTTAGAGGACAATTCCTACGAGCAGTACTTC.

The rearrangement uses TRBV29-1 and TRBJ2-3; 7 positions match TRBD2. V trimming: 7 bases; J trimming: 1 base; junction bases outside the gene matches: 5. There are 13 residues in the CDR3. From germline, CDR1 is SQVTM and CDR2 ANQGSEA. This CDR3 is CSGRSGGTDTQYF. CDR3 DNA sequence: TGCAGCGGAAGGAGCGGGGGCACAGATACGCAGTATTTT.

CDR3 DNA: TGTGCCAGCAGGACTAGCCGAAGCACAGATACGCAGTATTTT. As protein: CASRTSRSTDTQYF. This chain links TRBV2 with TRBJ2-3, with 7 bases aligning to TRBD2. Trimming cost V 6 bases and J 0 bases; bases outside gene matches: 3. CDR3 length: 14 amino acids. Germline V gives CDR1 SNHLY, CDR2 FYNNEI.

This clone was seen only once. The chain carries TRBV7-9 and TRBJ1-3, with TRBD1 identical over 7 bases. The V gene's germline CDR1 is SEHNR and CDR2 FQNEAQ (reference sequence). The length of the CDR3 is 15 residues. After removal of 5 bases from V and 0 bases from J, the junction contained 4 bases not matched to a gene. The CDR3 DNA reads TGTGCCAGCAGCCGGGGACAGAACTCTGGAAACACCATATATTTT. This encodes CASSRGQNSGNTIYF. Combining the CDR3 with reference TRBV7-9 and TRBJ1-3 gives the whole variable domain DTGVSQNPRHKITKRGQNVTFRCDPISEHNRLYWYRQTLGQGPEFLTYFQNEAQLEKSRLLSDRFSAERPKGSFSTLEIQRTEQGDSAMYLCASSRGQNSGNTIYFGEGSWLTVV.